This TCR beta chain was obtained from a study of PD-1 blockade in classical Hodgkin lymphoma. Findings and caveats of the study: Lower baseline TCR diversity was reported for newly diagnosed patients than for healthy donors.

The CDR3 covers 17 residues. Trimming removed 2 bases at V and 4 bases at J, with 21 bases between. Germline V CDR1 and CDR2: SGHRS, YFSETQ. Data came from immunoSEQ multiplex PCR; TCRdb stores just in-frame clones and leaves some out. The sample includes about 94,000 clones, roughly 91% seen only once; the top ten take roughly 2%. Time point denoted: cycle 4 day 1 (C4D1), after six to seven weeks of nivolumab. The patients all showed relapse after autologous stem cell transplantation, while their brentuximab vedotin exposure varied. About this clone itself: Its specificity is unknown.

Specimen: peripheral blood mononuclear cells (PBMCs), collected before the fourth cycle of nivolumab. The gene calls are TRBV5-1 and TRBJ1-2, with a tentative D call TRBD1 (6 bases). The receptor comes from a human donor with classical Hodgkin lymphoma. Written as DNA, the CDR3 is TGCGCCAGCAGCTTAGGGGCCGGGGGGGCGCGAGTCTATGGCTACACCTTC. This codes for CASSLGAGGARVYGYTF.